These 18 T cell receptor beta chains were all obtained from the same sample, sequenced in a study of blood T cell repertoires in COVID-19. The data were produced by immunoSEQ multiplex PCR, yet TCRdb's version contains in-frame clones alone and is incomplete. The repertoire holds 150,000 or so clones, with around four fifths as singletons. Sequencing input: PBMCs or T cells enriched from blood (not recorded which). These receptors were obtained from a woman aged 45-65 years who had recovered from COVID-19.

The V call is TRBV28, the J call TRBJ1-2, with 7 bases fitting TRBD1. CDR3 length: 14 residues. Unmatched junction bases numbered 4, after V lost 2 bases and J lost 4 bases. Per the germline V gene, CDR1 is MDHEN and CDR2 is SYDVKM. CDR3 in amino acids: CASSLMGQLYGYTF. The CDR3, as DNA: TGTGCCAGCAGTTTAATGGGACAGCTCTATGGCTACACCTTC.

The rearrangement joins TRBV12-3 or TRBV12-4 to TRBJ1-6; D is unresolved. V was clipped by 3 bases and J by 10 bases, with 10 bases between them. This CDR3 region has 13 residues. The CDR3 loop reads CASSLGSRSPLHF. The DNA for the CDR3 is TGTGCCAGCAGTTTGGGCTCCCGATCACCCCTCCACTTT.

The DNA of the CDR3 is TGTGCCAGTAGGTCGACAGGGTTGAGCAATCAGCCCCAGCATTTT. Its translation is CASRSTGLSNQPQHF. This chain links TRBV19 with TRBJ1-5; 7 bases map to TRBD1. The V segment lost 6 bases and the J segment 1 base; nucleotides outside the gene matches: 6. Germline V gene lookup returns CDR1 LNHDA and CDR2 SQIVND (reference sequence). The CDR3 loop spans 15 amino acids.

The chain employs TRBV7-8 and TRBJ1-2, with D perhaps matching TRBD1 (6 bases). Germline V gene data show CDR1 as SGHVS and CDR2 as FQNEAQ. Trimming shortened V by 5 bases and J by 4 bases, and 14 bases separated the two germline ends. The CDR3 has 14 residues. CDR3 loop: CASSMGQNRYGYTF. In nucleotides, the CDR3 is TGTGCCAGCAGCATGGGACAAAACCGCTATGGCTACACCTTC. The entire variable domain, with the rest obtained from reference TRBV7-8 and TRBJ1-2, is as follows: GAGVSQSPRYKVAKRGQDVALRCDPISGHVSLFWYQQALGQGPEFLTYFQNEAQLDKSGLPSDRFFAERPEGSVSTLKIQRTQQEDSAVYLCASSMGQNRYGYTFGSGTRLTVV.

J is TRBJ1-5 and V is TRBV2; D is undetermined. Germline CDR1 SNHLY, CDR2 FYNNEI. The CDR3 runs to 14 residues. V was clipped by 3 bases and J by 3 bases, with 9 bases between them. CDR3 DNA: TGTGCCAGCAGTGAGCAGGCCTACAATCAGCCCCAGCATTTT. Amino acid sequence: CASSEQAYNQPQHF.

This sequence joins TRBV19 and TRBJ2-4; 11 nucleotides align to TRBD2. Germline V gene data show CDR1 as LNHDA and CDR2 as SQIVND (reference sequence). This CDR3 is built from 17 residues. The V gene end was trimmed by 6 bases and the J gene end by 6 bases; junction bases not matched to a gene: 13. DNA of the CDR3: TGTGCCAGTAGAGAAGGAGGTAGCGGGAGGGTTGGAAACATTCAGTACTTC. Protein product: CASREGGSGRVGNIQYF.

The V and J genes are TRBV7-2 and TRBJ1-2, with 7 nucleotides matching TRBD1. With V trimmed by 5 bases and J by 5 bases, 8 bases remained unmatched. The CDR3 covers 14 residues. Germline V CDR1 and CDR2: SGHTA, FQGNSA. The CDR3 sequence: CASSLTTGEYGYTF. The DNA for the CDR3 is TGTGCCAGCAGCCTGACCACAGGGGAGTATGGCTACACCTTC.

The chain links TRBV7-8 to TRBJ2-1; TRBD1 matches 7 bases. The CDR3 is 15 residues long. Trimming removed 6 bases from V and 2 bases from J; junction bases left unmatched: 7. Looked up from germline, CDR1 is SGHVS and CDR2 is FQNEAQ. The DNA of the CDR3 is TGTGCCAGCAGTAGCTACAGGGGCACCTACAATGAGCAGTTCTTC. The encoded protein is CASSSYRGTYNEQFF. Drawing the rest from reference TRBV7-8 and TRBJ2-1, the complete variable domain is GAGVSQSPRYKVAKRGQDVALRCDPISGHVSLFWYQQALGQGPEFLTYFQNEAQLDKSGLPSDRFFAERPEGSVSTLKIQRTQQEDSAVYLCASSSYRGTYNEQFFGPGTRLTVL.

V gene TRBV24-1 combines with J gene TRBJ2-5, with 11 nucleotides matching TRBD1. Germline assignment: CDR1 KGHDR and CDR2 SFDVKD. This CDR3 has 15 residues. The ends lost 4 bases at V and 4 bases at J; junction bases unmatched: 4. The CDR3 protein is CATSERTGGGETQYF. CDR3 coding DNA: TGTGCCACCAGTGAGAGGACAGGGGGCGGAGAGACCCAGTACTTC.

The rearrangement joins TRBV18 to TRBJ2-5, with TRBD1 matching 9 bases. The germline gives CDR1 KGHSH, CDR2 LQKENI. The CDR3 is 16 residues long. V lost 2 bases to trimming and J lost 3 bases; unmatched junction nucleotides: 7. The CDR3 loop reads CASSPRSGQGKETQYF. The CDR3 DNA follows: TGTGCCAGCTCACCAAGGTCGGGACAGGGAAAAGAGACCCAGTACTTC.

J is TRBJ2-3 and V is TRBV25-1; the match to TRBD1 covers 8 bases. Trimming cost V 8 bases and J 0 bases; bases outside gene matches: 4. CDR1 and CDR2 from the germline V gene are MGHDK and SYGVNS. This CDR3 region has 14 residues. Written as DNA, the CDR3 is TGTGCCAGCTGGAGGACAGGGAGCACAGATACGCAGTATTTT. Translation: CASWRTGSTDTQYF.

The rearrangement joins TRBV7-9 to TRBJ2-1, with 7 bases lining up with TRBD2. With V trimmed by 0 bases and J by 9 bases, 2 bases remained unmatched. Germline loops: CDR1 SEHNR, CDR2 FQNEAQ (reference sequence). The CDR3 totals 13 residues. The CDR3 nucleotides are TGTGCCAGCAGCTTAGCGGCGGGAGCTGAGCAGTTCTTC. Translated: CASSLAAGAEQFF. Drawing the rest from reference TRBV7-9 and TRBJ2-1, the complete variable domain is DTGVSQNPRHKITKRGQNVTFRCDPISEHNRLYWYRQTLGQGPEFLTYFQNEAQLEKSRLLSDRFSAERPKGSFSTLEIQRTEQGDSAMYLCASSLAAGAEQFFGPGTRLTVL.

This clone has a single count. This chain joins TRBV7-3 and TRBJ2-2; 14 bases are shared with TRBD2. Germline V lookup: CDR1 SGHTA, CDR2 FQGTGA. The CDR3 is made up of 17 amino acids. With 5 bases clipped from V and 0 bases from J, the junction kept 2 bases outside the gene matches. CDR3 nucleotide sequence: TGTGCCAGCAGCCCGGGACTAGCGGGGGCGAACACCGGGGAGCTGTTTTTT. Translated: CASSPGLAGANTGELFF.

The rearrangement links TRBV4-3 to TRBJ2-1; D gene unclear. With 0 bases removed from V and 14 bases from J, the gap between germline ends came to 20 bases. Germline V gene data show CDR1 as LGHNA and CDR2 as YSLEER. CDR3 length: 15 residues. CDR3 in amino acids: CASSQDLSASSTKFF. The CDR3 DNA is TGCGCCAGCAGCCAAGATCTCTCAGCGTCGAGTACCAAGTTCTTC.

This clone was observed a few times. This chain links TRBV12-3 or TRBV12-4 with TRBJ1-6; D gene uncertain. Trimming shortened V by 4 bases and J by 14 bases, and 15 bases separated the two germline ends. CDR3 size: 13 residues. As DNA, the CDR3 is TGTGCCAGCAGTTCGTCGCTGGACTGGGCCCTCCACTTT. Translated: CASSSSLDWALHF.

This chain joins TRBV27 and TRBJ2-7, with 7 nucleotides matching TRBD1. V trimming: 8 bases; J trimming: 7 bases; junction bases outside the gene matches: 17. This CDR3 is built from 15 residues. Germline V gene sequence: CDR1 MNHEY, CDR2 SMNVEV (reference sequence). CDR3 in DNA: TGTGCCAGCTCCTCTCCCGGGACAGCCCGTCGGGAGCAGTACTTC. Translated: CASSSPGTARREQYF.

The V call is TRBV7-2, the J call TRBJ2-5; TRBD2 agrees at 12 bases. The ends lost 2 bases at V and 5 bases at J; junction bases unmatched: 15. Per the germline V gene, CDR1 is SGHTA and CDR2 is FQGNSA. The CDR3 extends over 19 amino acids. CDR3 DNA: TGTGCCAGCAGCTTAACGTTCGGATCTAGCGGGGGGGCTCGGGAGACCCAGTACTTC. It translates to CASSLTFGSSGGARETQYF.

V and J are TRBV11-3 and TRBJ2-1; D is unresolved. Germline values: CDR1 SGHNT, CDR2 YENEEA. V lost 6 bases to trimming and J lost 3 bases, with 15 bases between them. This CDR3 region has 15 residues. This CDR3 reads CASRFDTGGYNEQFF. As DNA, the CDR3 is TGTGCCAGCAGGTTCGATACCGGTGGCTACAATGAGCAGTTCTTC.